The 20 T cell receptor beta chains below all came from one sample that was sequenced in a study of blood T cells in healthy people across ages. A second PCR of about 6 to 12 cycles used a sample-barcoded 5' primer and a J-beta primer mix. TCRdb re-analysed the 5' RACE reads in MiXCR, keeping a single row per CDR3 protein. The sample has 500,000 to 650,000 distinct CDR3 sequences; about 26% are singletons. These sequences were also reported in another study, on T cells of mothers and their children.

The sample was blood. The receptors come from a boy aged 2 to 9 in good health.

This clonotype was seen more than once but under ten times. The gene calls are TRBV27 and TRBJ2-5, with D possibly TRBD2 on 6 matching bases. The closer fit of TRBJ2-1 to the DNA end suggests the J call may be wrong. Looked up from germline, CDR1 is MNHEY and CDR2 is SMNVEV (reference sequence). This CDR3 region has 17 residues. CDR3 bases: TGTGCCAGCAGCCCCCGCGGCGGTGCGGGGAAATACAATGAGCAGTTCTTC. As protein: CASSPRGGAGKYNEQFF.

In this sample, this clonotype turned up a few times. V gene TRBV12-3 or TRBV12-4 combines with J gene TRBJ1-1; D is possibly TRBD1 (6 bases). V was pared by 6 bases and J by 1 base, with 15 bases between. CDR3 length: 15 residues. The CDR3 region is CASSLTGSPNTEAFF. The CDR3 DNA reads TGTGCCAGCAGCCTAACAGGGAGCCCGAACACTGAAGCTTTCTTT.

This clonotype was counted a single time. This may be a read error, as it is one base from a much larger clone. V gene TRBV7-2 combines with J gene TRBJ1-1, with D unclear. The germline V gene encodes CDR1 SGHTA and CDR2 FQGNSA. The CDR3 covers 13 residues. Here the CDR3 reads CASSFKGDTEASF. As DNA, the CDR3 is TGTGCCAGCAGCTTTAAGGGCGACACTGAAGCTTCCTTT.

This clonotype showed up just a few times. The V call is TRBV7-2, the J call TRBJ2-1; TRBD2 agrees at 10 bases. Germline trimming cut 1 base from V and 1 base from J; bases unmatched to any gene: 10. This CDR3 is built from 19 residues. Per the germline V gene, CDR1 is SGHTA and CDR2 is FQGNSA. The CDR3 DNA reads TGTGCCAGCAGCTTAGGGCTAGCGGGAGTCTTGGCGTCCTACAATGAGCAGTTCTTC. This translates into CASSLGLAGVLASYNEQFF.

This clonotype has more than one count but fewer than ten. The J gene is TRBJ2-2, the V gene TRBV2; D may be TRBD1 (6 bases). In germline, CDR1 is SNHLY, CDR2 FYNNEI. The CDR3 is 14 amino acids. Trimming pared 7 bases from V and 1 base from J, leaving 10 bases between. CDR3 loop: CASKSTGNTGELFF. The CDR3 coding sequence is TGTGCCAGCAAGTCGACAGGGAACACCGGGGAGCTGTTTTTT.

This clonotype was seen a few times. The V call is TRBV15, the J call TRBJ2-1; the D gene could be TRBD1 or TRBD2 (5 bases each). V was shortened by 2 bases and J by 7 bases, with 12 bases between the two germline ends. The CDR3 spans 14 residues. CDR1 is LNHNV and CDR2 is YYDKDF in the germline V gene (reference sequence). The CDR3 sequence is CATSRTRGGNEQFF. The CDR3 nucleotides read TGTGCCACCAGCAGAACTAGGGGCGGGAATGAGCAGTTCTTC.

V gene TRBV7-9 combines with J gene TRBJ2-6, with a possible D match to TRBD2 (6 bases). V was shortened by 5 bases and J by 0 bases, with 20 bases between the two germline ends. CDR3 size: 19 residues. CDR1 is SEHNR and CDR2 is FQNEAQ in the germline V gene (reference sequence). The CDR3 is CASSPTLSDYSSGANVLTF. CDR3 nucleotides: TGTGCCAGCAGCCCGACCCTCTCGGACTACAGCTCTGGGGCCAACGTCCTGACTTTC.

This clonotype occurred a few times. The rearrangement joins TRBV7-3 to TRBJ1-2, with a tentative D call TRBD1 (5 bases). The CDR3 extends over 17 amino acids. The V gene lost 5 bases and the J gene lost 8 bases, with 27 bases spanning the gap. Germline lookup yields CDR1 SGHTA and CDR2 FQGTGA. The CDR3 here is CASSPRGGGPDYVGYTF. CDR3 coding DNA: TGTGCCAGCAGCCCCCGGGGGGGAGGCCCGGACTATGTAGGCTACACCTTC.

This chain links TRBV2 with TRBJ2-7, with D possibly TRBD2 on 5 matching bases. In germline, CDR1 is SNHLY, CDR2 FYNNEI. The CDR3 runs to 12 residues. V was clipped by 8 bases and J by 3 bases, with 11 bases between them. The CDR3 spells CASGPGDYEQYF. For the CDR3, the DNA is TGTGCCAGCGGTCCCGGGGACTACGAGCAGTACTTC.

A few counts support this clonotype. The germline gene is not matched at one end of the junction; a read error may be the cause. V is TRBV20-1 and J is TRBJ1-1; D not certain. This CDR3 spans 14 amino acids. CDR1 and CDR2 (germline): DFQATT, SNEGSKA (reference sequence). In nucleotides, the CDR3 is TGCAGTGCCGACGATCGGGTCTTGAACACTGAAGCCTTCTTT. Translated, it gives CSADDRVLNTEAFF.

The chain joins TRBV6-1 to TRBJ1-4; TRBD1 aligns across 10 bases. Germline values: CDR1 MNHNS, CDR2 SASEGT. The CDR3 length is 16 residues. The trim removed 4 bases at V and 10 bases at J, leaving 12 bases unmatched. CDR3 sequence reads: CASSGPAGTGDGKLFF. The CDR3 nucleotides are TGTGCCAGCAGTGGACCAGCCGGGACAGGGGACGGAAAACTGTTTTTT.

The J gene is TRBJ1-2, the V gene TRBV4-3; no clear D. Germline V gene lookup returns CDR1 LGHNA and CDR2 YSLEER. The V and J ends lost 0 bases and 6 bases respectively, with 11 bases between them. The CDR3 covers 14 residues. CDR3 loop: CASSQEGPADGYTF. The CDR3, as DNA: TGCGCCAGCAGCCAAGAAGGGCCCGCGGATGGCTACACCTTC.

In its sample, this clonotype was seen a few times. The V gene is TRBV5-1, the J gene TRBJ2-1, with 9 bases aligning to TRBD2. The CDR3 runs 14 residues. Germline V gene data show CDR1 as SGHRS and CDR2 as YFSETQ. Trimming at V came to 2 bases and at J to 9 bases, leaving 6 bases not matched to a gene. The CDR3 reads CASSFGTSSVEQFF. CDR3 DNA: TGCGCCAGCAGCTTTGGGACTAGCAGCGTTGAGCAGTTCTTC.

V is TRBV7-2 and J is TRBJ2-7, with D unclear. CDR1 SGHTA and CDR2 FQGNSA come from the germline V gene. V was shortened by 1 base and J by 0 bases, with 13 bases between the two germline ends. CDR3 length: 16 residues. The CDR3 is CASSLVDSFLSYEQYF. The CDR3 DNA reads TGTGCCAGCAGCTTAGTTGATAGCTTCCTCTCCTACGAGCAGTACTTC.

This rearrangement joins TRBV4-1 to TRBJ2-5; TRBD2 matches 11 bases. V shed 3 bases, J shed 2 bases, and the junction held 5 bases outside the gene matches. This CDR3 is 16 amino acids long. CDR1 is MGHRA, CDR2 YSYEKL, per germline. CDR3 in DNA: TGCGCCAGCAGCCACCCGGGACTAGCGGAACAAGAGACCCAGTACTTC. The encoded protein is CASSHPGLAEQETQYF.

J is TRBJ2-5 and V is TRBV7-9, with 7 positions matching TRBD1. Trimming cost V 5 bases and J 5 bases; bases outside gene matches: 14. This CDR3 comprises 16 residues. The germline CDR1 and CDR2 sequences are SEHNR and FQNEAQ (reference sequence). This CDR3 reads CASSIKRGRDLETQYF. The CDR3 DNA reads TGTGCCAGCAGCATCAAGAGGGGGCGCGATTTGGAGACCCAGTACTTC. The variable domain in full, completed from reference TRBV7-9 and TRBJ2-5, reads DTGVSQNPRHKITKRGQNVTFRCDPISEHNRLYWYRQTLGQGPEFLTYFQNEAQLEKSRLLSDRFSAERPKGSFSTLEIQRTEQGDSAMYLCASSIKRGRDLETQYFGPGTRLLVL.

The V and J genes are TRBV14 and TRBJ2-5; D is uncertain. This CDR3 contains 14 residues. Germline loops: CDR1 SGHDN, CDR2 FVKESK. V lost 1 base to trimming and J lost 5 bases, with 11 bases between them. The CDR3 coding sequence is TGTGCCAGCAGCCAAGCCCCGATTCAGGAGACCCAGTACTTC. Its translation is CASSQAPIQETQYF.

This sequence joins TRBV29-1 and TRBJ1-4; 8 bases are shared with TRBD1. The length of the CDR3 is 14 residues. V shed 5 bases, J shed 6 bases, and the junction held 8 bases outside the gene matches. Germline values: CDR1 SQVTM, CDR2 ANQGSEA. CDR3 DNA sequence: TGCAGCGTTCCCAGCCACAGGGGGTATGAAAAACTGTTTTTT. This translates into CSVPSHRGYEKLFF.

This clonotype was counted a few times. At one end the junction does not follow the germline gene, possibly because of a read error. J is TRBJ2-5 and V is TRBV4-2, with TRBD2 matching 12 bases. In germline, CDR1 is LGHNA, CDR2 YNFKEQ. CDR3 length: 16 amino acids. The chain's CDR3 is CASSQASGGAQGTQYF. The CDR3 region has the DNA TGTGCCAGCAGCCAGGCTAGCGGGGGGGCCCAAGGGACCCAGTACTTC.

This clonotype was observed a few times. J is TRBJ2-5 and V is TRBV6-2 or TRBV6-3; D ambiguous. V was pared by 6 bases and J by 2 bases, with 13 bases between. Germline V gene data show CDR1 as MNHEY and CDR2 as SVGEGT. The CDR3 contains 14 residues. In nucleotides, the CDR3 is TGTGCCAGCAGCCGACGGCAGGTTCAAGAGACCCAGTACTTC. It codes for CASSRRQVQETQYF.